A single sample is the source of the 19 T cell receptor beta chains below, sequenced in a study of identical twins' blood T cells. TCRdb processed the 5' RACE reads anew with MiXCR; each CDR3 protein has one entry. There are 300,000 to 450,000 distinct CDR3 sequences in the sample; 28% occur only once, and 6.1% lies in the top ten. Sequencing was done on a sample of PBMCs. The receptor set was obtained from a woman aged 18-55 years in good health.

The chain uses TRBV20-1 and TRBJ2-1; 11 nucleotides agree with TRBD2. The CDR3 is made up of 16 amino acids. V lost 2 bases and J lost 5; bases outside the gene matches: 8. In germline, CDR1 is DFQATT, CDR2 SNEGSKA (reference sequence). In DNA, the CDR3 is TGCAGTGCTAGACGGCTAGCGGGAGGATCCAACAATGAGCAGTTCTTC. It codes for CSARRLAGGSNNEQFF.

The chain uses TRBV7-2 and TRBJ1-1; 7 bases are shared with TRBD1. The CDR3 covers 15 residues. V lost 2 bases, J lost 5 bases, and 8 bases stayed unmatched. Per the germline V gene, CDR1 is SGHTA and CDR2 is FQGNSA. As DNA, the CDR3 is TGTGCCAGCAGCTTAACCGGGGTCAGGGGGACTGAAGCTTTCTTT. It is translated as CASSLTGVRGTEAFF.

The CDR3, as DNA: TGTGCCAGCAGTGCTACAGGGGGCACTCAGCCCCAGCATTTT. Residues: CASSATGGTQPQHF. V is TRBV27 and J is TRBJ1-5; 9 positions match TRBD1. The germline gives CDR1 MNHEY, CDR2 SMNVEV (reference sequence). CDR3 length: 14 residues. With V trimmed by 5 bases and J by 6 bases, 5 bases remained unmatched.

This clonotype was counted between two and nine times. V and J are TRBV27 and TRBJ1-2; 7 nucleotides align to TRBD1. Germline values: CDR1 MNHEY, CDR2 SMNVEV (reference sequence). J gave up 7 bases and V 7 bases, and 21 bases lay outside the gene matches. This CDR3 spans 17 amino acids. CDR3 nucleotide sequence: TGTGCCAGCAACACAATCGGGACAGCTATCTCGAAGGGTGGCTACACCTTC. Its translation: CASNTIGTAISKGGYTF.

This chain uses TRBV5-6 with TRBJ2-1, with 10 nucleotides matching TRBD2. The junction had 3 bases not matched to a gene; V was cut back by 2 bases and J by 4 bases. Germline V gene sequence: CDR1 SGHDT, CDR2 YYEEEE. The CDR3 is made up of 15 amino acids. The CDR3 DNA reads as TGTGCCAGCAGCTTAGCGGGAGGGGCATACAATGAGCAGTTCTTC. Translated, it gives CASSLAGGAYNEQFF.

The chain carries TRBV21-1 and TRBJ2-3. TRBV21-1 constitutes a pseudogene. There are 15 residues in the CDR3. CDR3 bases: TGTGCCAGCAGCAAGAGACTTCCTGGCACAGATACGCAGTATTTT. The encoded protein is CASSKRLPGTDTQYF.

Concerning this clonotype itself: Mismatch with germline at one junction end may stem from a read error. The V and J genes are TRBV29-1 and TRBJ2-3, with TRBD1 as a possible D gene (6 bases). The germline V gene has CDR1 SQVTM and CDR2 ANQGSEA. The CDR3 totals 13 residues. As DNA, the CDR3 is TGCAGCGTTGCCGGGCTGGCGACAGGTACGCAGTATTTT. Translating it yields CSVAGLATGTQYF.

This chain links TRBV20-1 with TRBJ2-3, with D hard to call. The CDR3 loop spans 14 amino acids. Germline V gives CDR1 DFQATT, CDR2 SNEGSKA (reference sequence). Trimming removed 4 bases from V and 0 bases from J, with 11 bases in between. CDR3 sequence: CSATRAASTDTQYF. In nucleotides, the CDR3 is TGCAGTGCTACCCGGGCGGCTAGCACAGATACGCAGTATTTT.

This clonotype has just a few counts. The J gene is TRBJ1-1, the V gene TRBV5-5; D remains ambiguous. This CDR3 contains 15 residues. CDR1 and CDR2 from the germline V gene are SGHKS and YYEKEE (reference sequence). The ends were cut back, 2 bases at V and 1 base at J, with 12 bases in the middle. The CDR3 region is CASSLSVHANTEAFF. The DNA for the CDR3 is TGTGCCAGCAGCTTATCAGTACACGCGAACACTGAAGCTTTCTTT.

This chain links TRBV19 with TRBJ1-1; 8 positions agree with TRBD1. Germline CDR1 reads LNHDA; CDR2 reads SQIVND (reference sequence). Losses at the gene ends were 6 bases for V and 5 bases for J; bases not matched to a gene: 14. The CDR3 covers 16 residues. The CDR3 here is CASRIRRGTGRTEAFF. CDR3 bases: TGTGCCAGTAGAATCAGACGAGGGACAGGAAGAACTGAAGCTTTCTTT. Variable domain in full (rest from reference TRBV19 and TRBJ1-1): DGGITQSPKYLFRKEGQNVTLSCEQNLNHDAMYWYRQDPGQGLRLIYYSQIVNDFQKGDIAEGYSVSREKKESFPLTVTSAQKNPTAFYLCASRIRRGTGRTEAFFGQGTRLTVV.

At least ten counts were recorded for this clonotype. V gene TRBV7-8 combines with J gene TRBJ2-2; 8 bases agree with TRBD2. This CDR3 comprises 13 residues. Looked up from germline, CDR1 is SGHVS and CDR2 is FQNEAQ. With V trimmed by 3 bases and J by 7 bases, 1 base remained unmatched. This CDR3 reads CASSFSGIGELFF. CDR3 nucleotide sequence: TGTGCCAGCAGCTTTAGCGGGATCGGGGAGCTGTTTTTT.

A note on this clonotype: Germline and junction disagree at one end, which may indicate a read error. The chain couples TRBV6-2 or TRBV6-3 to TRBJ2-1; D is uncertain. Germline CDR1 and CDR2: MNHEY and SVGEGT. CDR3 length: 15 residues. CDR3: CASRYWRSTYNEQFF. DNA of the CDR3: TGTGCCAGCAGATACTGGCGGAGTACCTACAATGAGCAGTTCTTC.

This clonotype was counted only a few times. V usage is TRBV12-3 or TRBV12-4 and J usage is TRBJ1-1; D is ambiguous. V was trimmed by 6 bases and J by 1 base, leaving 6 bases between them. The CDR3 loop spans 12 amino acids. The CDR3 DNA is TGTGCCAGCAGACCCACGAACACTGAAGCTTTCTTT. This gives the protein CASRPTNTEAFF.

This chain connects TRBV29-1 to TRBJ2-2; tentatively, D is TRBD2 (6 bases). The CDR3 has 15 residues. Germline assignment: CDR1 SQVTM and CDR2 ANQGSEA. The V gene lost 3 bases and the J gene lost 4 bases, with 15 bases spanning the gap. The CDR3 DNA follows: TGCAGCGTTGACGATACAGCGGGTGGCACCGGGGAGCTGTTTTTT. It yields the protein CSVDDTAGGTGELFF.

This clonotype was counted between two and nine times. This chain connects TRBV18 to TRBJ1-1; D remains ambiguous. The V end lost 2 bases, the J end lost 4 bases, and 8 bases lay between the germline ends. CDR3 size: 13 residues. Germline V gene lookup returns CDR1 KGHSH and CDR2 LQKENI. This CDR3 reads CASSPSGFTEAFF. The DNA for the CDR3 is TGTGCCAGCTCACCATCTGGATTCACTGAAGCTTTCTTT.

This clonotype was seen more than once but under ten times. The rearrangement uses TRBV20-1 and TRBJ2-3; D is ambiguous. The CDR3 has 18 amino acids. CDR1 is DFQATT and CDR2 is SNEGSKA in the germline V gene (reference sequence). V was pared by 1 base and J by 0 bases, with 20 bases between. The CDR3 sequence is CSARVSSYGLPSTDTQYF. The DNA of the CDR3 is TGCAGTGCTAGAGTTAGTAGCTACGGCTTACCTAGCACAGATACGCAGTATTTT.

This clonotype was seen a few times. The chain is built from TRBV4-3 and TRBJ1-1, with 7 bases matching TRBD1. The junction had 6 bases not matched to a gene; V was cut back by 0 bases and J by 5 bases. This CDR3 has 15 residues. Germline assignment: CDR1 LGHNA and CDR2 YSLEER. CDR3 bases: TGCGCCAGCAGCCAAGATCGAGGCAGGGGGACTGAAGCTTTCTTT. The encoded protein is CASSQDRGRGTEAFF.

The chain carries TRBV3-1 and TRBJ1-1; no definite D call. This CDR3 spans 15 amino acids. Trimming took 1 base from V and 0 from J, leaving 9 bases between them. The germline V gene encodes CDR1 LGHDT and CDR2 YNNKEL (reference sequence). The DNA of the CDR3 is TGTGCCAGCAGCCAAGTGAGCCGAATGAACACTGAAGCTTTCTTT. Its protein product is CASSQVSRMNTEAFF.

The chain is built from TRBV6-5 and TRBJ1-1; 9 nucleotides line up with TRBD1. J gave up 1 base and V 6 bases, and 6 bases lay outside the gene matches. The CDR3 has 15 residues. CDR1 MNHEY and CDR2 SVGAGI come from the germline V gene. Written as DNA, the CDR3 is TGTGCCAGCAGCCCCAGGGGACAGGGGAACACTGAAGCTTTCTTT. This codes for CASSPRGQGNTEAFF.